The subject of this entry is one T cell receptor (beta chain). The germline V and J ends were trimmed by 10 bases and 4 bases, with 16 bases remaining between them. Germline CDR1 ENHRY, CDR2 SYGVKD. The CDR3 sequence is 13 residues long. These data originate in a study of blood T cell repertoires in COVID-19. Per the original methods: Nucleated cell number was recorded as an estimate derived from reference gene primer amplification. The repertoire was sequenced with immunoSEQ multiplex PCR; TCRdb's copy has only in-frame clones and lacks some. V and J calls and clone size are those listed in that table; D and trimming were worked out from the DNA. The sample carries 200,000 to 250,000 clones, about nine tenths recorded once.

The rearrangement links TRBV10-3 to TRBJ1-1, with D unresolved. The clonotype was recovered from a man aged 55-75 years who had recovered from COVID-19. The sequenced sample was peripheral blood. DNA for the CDR3: TGTGCCACACGATACATGGAGGGCACTGAAGCTTTCTTT. Translation gives CATRYMEGTEAFF.